The 18 T cell receptor beta chains listed next were all sequenced from one sample in a study of T-cell memory formation after mild COVID-19 (dated by TCRdb to 2020 to 2022). Receptor amplification or capture employed 5' RACE. TCRdb names Illumina NovaSeq 6000 as the instrument used. TCRdb itself trimmed the public reads at Q25 with fastp, ran MiXCR and retained productive beta chains. CDR3 protein duplicates are merged, each entry listing the most common genes and DNA. For this sample there are some 150,000 distinct CDR3 sequences; 14% appear just once. Around 30% of the sample comes from the top ten. The sample consisted of PBMCs or a T cell subset sorted from them (not recorded which). The receptors come from an adult woman who had mild COVID-19 (a few samples of this study predate the infection). The sample titles of this study are shuffled in the database, so cell type and time point are left out; the donor was told from shared clones.

The rearrangement links TRBV15 to TRBJ1-2, with D unresolved. Germline V CDR1 and CDR2: LNHNV, YYDKDF (reference sequence). Between the trimmed V and J ends, which lost 0 bases and 8 bases, there was a span of 10 bases. The CDR3 loop spans 13 amino acids. CDR3 protein: CATSRESAGGYTF. The CDR3 DNA is TGTGCCACCAGCAGAGAATCCGCGGGAGGCTACACCTTC.

The V and J genes are TRBV12-3 or TRBV12-4 and TRBJ2-4, with 8 bases matching TRBD1. The CDR3 is made up of 14 amino acids. Trimming cost V 6 bases and J 8 bases; bases outside gene matches: 9. Here the CDR3 reads CASSPPDRVHIQYF. The CDR3 nucleotides are TGTGCCAGCAGCCCTCCGGACAGGGTTCACATTCAGTACTTC.

This sequence joins TRBV4-1 and TRBJ2-1, with TRBD2 matching 7 bases. CDR1 MGHRA and CDR2 YSYEKL come from the germline V gene. The CDR3 is 16 amino acids. The V segment lost 2 bases and the J segment 7 bases; nucleotides outside the gene matches: 11. CDR3: CASSQRTWAGDNEQFF. For the CDR3, the DNA is TGCGCCAGCAGCCAAAGAACCTGGGCGGGGGATAATGAGCAGTTCTTC.

The chain is built from TRBV19 and TRBJ1-1, with 8 bases fitting TRBD1. J gave up 0 bases and V 5 bases, and 11 bases lay outside the gene matches. Germline V gene lookup returns CDR1 LNHDA and CDR2 SQIVND (reference sequence). CDR3 length equals 17 residues. CDR3 loop: CASSYPGGWALNTEAFF. The CDR3 DNA is TGTGCCAGTAGTTACCCAGGGGGCTGGGCATTGAACACTGAAGCTTTCTTT.

This clonotype was seen only a few times. The gene calls are TRBV5-1 and TRBJ2-1; perhaps TRBD2 as D (7 bases). The CDR3 sequence is 18 residues long. Germline V gene lookup returns CDR1 SGHRS and CDR2 YFSETQ. V lost 0 bases to trimming and J lost 3 bases, with 19 bases between them. DNA of the CDR3: TGCGCCAGCAGCTTGGCGGGGGGCGGGAGAGAGGGCTACAATGAGCAGTTCTTC. This sequence encodes CASSLAGGGREGYNEQFF.

This clonotype occurred a few times. V is TRBV6-2 or TRBV6-3 and J is TRBJ2-1, with TRBD2 as a possible D gene (5 bases). V gave up 4 bases and J gave up 10 bases, with 11 bases separating them. Germline-derived CDR1 and CDR2 are MNHEY and SVGEGT. The CDR3 is 12 amino acids. The CDR3 region is CASSFRTPEQFF. For the CDR3, the DNA is TGTGCCAGCAGTTTCCGGACTCCCGAGCAGTTCTTC.

In its sample, this clonotype was seen many times. This chain links TRBV29-1 with TRBJ2-1; D uncertain. In germline, CDR1 is SQVTM, CDR2 ANQGSEA. V gave up 0 bases and J gave up 8 bases, with 5 bases separating them. The CDR3 runs 11 residues. CDR3 region: CSVEEGYEQFF. DNA for the CDR3: TGCAGCGTTGAAGAGGGTTATGAGCAGTTCTTC.

V is TRBV6-5 and J is TRBJ1-4; the D gene is possibly TRBD1 (5 bases). V lost 2 bases, J lost 7 bases, and 11 bases lay in between. The CDR3 totals 14 residues. Germline lookup yields CDR1 MNHEY and CDR2 SVGAGI. CDR3 loop: CASSYGGGSEKLFF. In nucleotides, the CDR3 is TGTGCCAGCAGTTACGGTGGGGGTTCTGAAAAACTGTTTTTT.

The rearrangement links TRBV6-5 to TRBJ2-1; D might be TRBD2 (5 bases). CDR1 and CDR2 (germline): MNHEY, SVGAGI. Trimming took 8 bases from V and 8 from J, leaving 13 bases between them. CDR3 size: 12 residues. CDR3 sequence: CASSRGWDEQFF. For the CDR3, the DNA is TGTGCCAGCTCCCGGGGATGGGATGAGCAGTTCTTC.

The rearrangement links TRBV3-1 to TRBJ2-7; D is uncertain. The CDR3 has 11 amino acids. The V gene's germline CDR1 is LGHDT and CDR2 YNNKEL (reference sequence). Trimming left V 3 bases short and J 5 bases short, with 5 bases between. The CDR3 region has the DNA TGTGCCAGCAGCCAGTACGACGAGCAGTACTTC. Translating gives CASSQYDEQYF.

The rearrangement uses TRBV6-2 or TRBV6-3 and TRBJ2-5; 10 bases line up with TRBD2. This CDR3 has 16 amino acids. Germline CDR1 reads MNHEY; CDR2 reads SVGEGT. V lost 5 bases and J lost 0; bases outside the gene matches: 6. Here the CDR3 reads CASSTTSGPYQETQYF. CDR3 coding DNA: TGTGCCAGCAGTACGACTAGCGGGCCGTACCAAGAGACCCAGTACTTC.

This clonotype was detected a few times. J is TRBJ2-7 and V is TRBV20-1; D possibly corresponds to TRBD1 (6 bases). The CDR3 consists of 15 residues. The germline V gene has CDR1 DFQATT and CDR2 SNEGSKA (reference sequence). V lost 0 bases to trimming and J lost 3 bases, with 15 bases between them. The CDR3 nucleotides read TGCAGTGCTAGAGACCCCGACAGGAACAACTACGAGCAGTACTTC. As protein: CSARDPDRNNYEQYF.

This clonotype appeared a few times. The gene calls are TRBV7-9 and TRBJ2-7; D is unresolved. Germline V CDR1 and CDR2: SEHNR, FQNEAQ (reference sequence). This CDR3 has 12 residues. The ends were cut back, 11 bases at V and 2 bases at J, with 13 bases in the middle. Written as DNA, the CDR3 is TGTGCCTTCGAACTCTCAACCTACGAGCAGTACTTC. Protein: CAFELSTYEQYF. Full variable domain (remainder filled in from reference TRBV7-9 and TRBJ2-7): DTGVSQNPRHKITKRGQNVTFRCDPISEHNRLYWYRQTLGQGPEFLTYFQNEAQLEKSRLLSDRFSAERPKGSFSTLEIQRTEQGDSAMYLCAFELSTYEQYFGPGTRLTVT.

The chain carries TRBV29-1 and TRBJ2-7, with 13 bases fitting TRBD2. CDR3 length: 14 amino acids. V gave up 6 bases and J gave up 6 bases; unmatched junction bases: 8. Germline loops: CDR1 SQVTM, CDR2 ANQGSEA. Here the CDR3 reads CSVLGLAGVPEQYF. As DNA, the CDR3 is TGCAGCGTCCTTGGACTAGCGGGAGTCCCCGAGCAGTACTTC.

The J gene is TRBJ2-1, the V gene TRBV24-1; D is perhaps TRBD2 (6 bases). The CDR3 has 18 amino acids. Germline CDR1 is KGHDR and CDR2 is SFDVKD. The V end lost 0 bases, the J end lost 0 bases, and 14 bases lay between the germline ends. The CDR3 region is CATSDLPNSAGSYNEQFF. The CDR3 DNA reads TGTGCCACCAGTGATTTGCCCAACTCAGCGGGCTCCTACAATGAGCAGTTCTTC.

The chain carries TRBV15 and TRBJ2-3; unclear D gene. CDR3 length: 16 residues. CDR1 is LNHNV, CDR2 YYDKDF, per germline (reference sequence). V shed 0 bases and J shed 4 bases, with 14 bases lying between them. The CDR3 coding sequence is TGTGCCACCAGCAGAGACTCCGCTTATGGTGCAGATACGCAGTATTTT. Translated, it gives CATSRDSAYGADTQYF. The full variable domain, its missing parts supplied by reference TRBV15 and TRBJ2-3, is DAMVIQNPRYQVTQFGKPVTLSCSQTLNHNVMYWYQQKSSQAPKLLFHYYDKDFNNEADTPDNFQSRRPNTSFCFLDIRSPGLGDTAMYLCATSRDSAYGADTQYFGPGTRLTVL.

The chain uses TRBV6-2 or TRBV6-3 and TRBJ2-7, with a tentative D call TRBD2 (7 bases). The CDR3 extends over 14 amino acids. Trimming removed 5 bases at V and 3 bases at J, with 14 bases between. Looked up from germline, CDR1 is MNHEY and CDR2 is SVGEGT. The CDR3 region has the DNA TGTGCCAGCAGTGTCCCGGGGGGCCTCTACGAGCAGTACTTC. It is translated as CASSVPGGLYEQYF.

In its sample, this clonotype was seen a few times. V is TRBV7-6 and J is TRBJ2-7; D gene ambiguous. CDR1 SGHVS and CDR2 FNYEAQ come from the germline V gene. The CDR3 contains 13 residues. The V end lost 4 bases, the J end lost 1 base, and 8 bases lay between the germline ends. For the CDR3, the DNA is TGTGCCAGCAGCTACGACTGGTCCTACGAGCAGTACTTC. Translated: CASSYDWSYEQYF.